Below are 25 T cell receptor beta chains sequenced from a single sample in a study of cytomegalovirus exposure and HLA in healthy donors. Primers: 60 Vbeta forward and 13 Jbeta reverse. The table came from immunoSEQ multiplex PCR; TCRdb's copy has only in-frame clones and leaves some out. Of 240,000 or so clones in the sample, about 80% were seen once. Sequencing was carried out using PBMCs. The receptors here all came from a woman in her sixties in good health and CMV-seropositive.

V gene TRBV28 combines with J gene TRBJ2-4, with D perhaps matching TRBD1 (5 bases). The germline V and J ends were trimmed by 6 bases and 1 base, with 10 bases remaining between them. This CDR3 contains 14 residues. Germline V CDR1 and CDR2: MDHEN, SYDVKM. The CDR3 sequence: CASRAGLAKNIQYF. The CDR3 DNA follows: TGTGCCAGCAGGGCAGGGCTGGCCAAAAACATTCAGTACTTC.

This clone came up a few times. The rearrangement uses TRBV10-1 and TRBJ1-5; no definite D call. Germline lookup yields CDR1 WNHNN and CDR2 SYGVQD (reference sequence). The CDR3 contains 13 residues. V lost 3 bases, J lost 1 base, and 4 bases lay in between. CDR3 sequence reads: CASSEQSNQPQHF. The CDR3 DNA reads TGCGCCAGCAGTGAACAGAGCAATCAGCCCCAGCATTTT.

The CDR3, as DNA: TGTGCCAGCAGTCTAGGGACTTTGAAAGAGACCCAGTACTTC. This sequence encodes CASSLGTLKETQYF. The chain links TRBV27 to TRBJ2-5; a possible D gene is TRBD2 (6 bases). The CDR3 length is 14 residues. Deletions cut 5 bases from V and 3 bases from J, with 13 bases between. Germline CDR1 MNHEY, CDR2 SMNVEV (reference sequence).

The rearrangement links TRBV30 to TRBJ1-6; D is undetermined. There are 14 residues in the CDR3. V was pared by 5 bases and J by 9 bases, with 17 bases between. The germline V gene has CDR1 GTSNPN and CDR2 SVGIG (reference sequence). CDR3 sequence reads: CAWRTDGLGSPLHF. The CDR3 DNA sequence: TGTGCCTGGCGGACGGACGGACTCGGTTCACCCCTCCACTTT. Together with reference TRBV30 and TRBJ1-6, the CDR3 gives the full variable domain: SQTIHQWPATLVQPVGSPLSLECTVEGTSNPNLYWYRQAAGRGLQLLFYSVGIGQISSEVPQNLSASRPQDRQFILSSKKLLLSDSGFYLCAWRTDGLGSPLHFGNGTRLTVT.

The chain uses TRBV28 and TRBJ2-5; 8 bases fit TRBD1. V was clipped by 6 bases and J by 5 bases; unmatched bases: 5. The germline CDR1 and CDR2 sequences are MDHEN and SYDVKM. The CDR3 is 13 amino acids. DNA for the CDR3: TGTGCCAGCAGGGGACAGGTTGCGGAGACCCAGTACTTC. Translation gives CASRGQVAETQYF.

This sequence joins TRBV6-6 and TRBJ2-5; 7 bases agree with TRBD1. Germline V gene sequence: CDR1 MNHNY, CDR2 SVGAGI (reference sequence). This CDR3 is built from 14 residues. V trimming: 4 bases; J trimming: 4 bases; junction bases outside the gene matches: 6. The CDR3 region is CASSFRQGRETQYF. The CDR3 nucleotides are TGTGCCAGCAGTTTCCGACAGGGACGAGAGACCCAGTACTTC.

The chain uses TRBV9 and TRBJ2-7; the match to TRBD2 covers 8 bases. The CDR3 runs 16 residues. The ends lost 4 bases at V and 2 bases at J; junction bases unmatched: 11. Per the germline V gene, CDR1 is SGDLS and CDR2 is YYNGEE. CDR3 coding DNA: TGTGCCAGCAGCCCACGGGGGGGCATTGGCGCCTACGAGCAGTACTTC. Protein product: CASSPRGGIGAYEQYF.

A single count supports this clone. This chain joins TRBV4-1 and TRBJ1-2; TRBD1 is a possible D gene (5 bases). There are 16 residues in the CDR3. Germline CDR1 MGHRA, CDR2 YSYEKL. Trimming left V 1 base short and J 8 bases short, with 20 bases between. The CDR3 spells CASSQVPLPRGEGYTF. In DNA form, the CDR3 reads TGCGCCAGCAGCCAAGTTCCCCTGCCAAGGGGCGAGGGCTACACCTTC.

This clone was recorded only once. The V and J genes are TRBV9 and TRBJ1-5; maybe TRBD1 (5 bases). Trimming cost V 3 bases and J 4 bases, with 20 bases left between them. In germline, CDR1 is SGDLS, CDR2 YYNGEE. The CDR3 covers 17 residues. The CDR3 loop reads CASSASPFVGGNQPQHF. In DNA form, the CDR3 reads TGTGCCAGCAGCGCGTCCCCCTTCGTTGGGGGGAATCAGCCCCAGCATTTT.

On this clone: The junction departs from the called germline gene at one end, perhaps through a read error. The gene calls are TRBV7-9 and TRBJ2-6; D not certain. This CDR3 comprises 17 residues. The V gene's germline CDR1 is SEHNR and CDR2 FQNEAQ (reference sequence). The CDR3 protein is CSSSYFVGAAGANVLTF. CDR3 nucleotides: TGTTCCAGCAGCTATTTCGTCGGCGCGGCTGGGGCCAACGTCCTGACTTTC.

The J gene is TRBJ1-1, the V gene TRBV6-5; TRBD1 matches at 9 bases. Germline-derived CDR1 and CDR2 are MNHEY and SVGAGI. Trimming removed 6 bases from V and 4 bases from J; junction bases left unmatched: 9. The CDR3 runs 15 residues. Written as DNA, the CDR3 is TGTGCCAGCAGGGAACCACAGGGGGCTACCACTGAAGCTTTCTTT. Translation: CASREPQGATTEAFF.

The chain combines TRBV28 with TRBJ2-5; TRBD1 matches 8 bases. J was trimmed by 2 bases and V by 3 bases; bases with no gene match: 5. CDR1 and CDR2 from the germline V gene are MDHEN and SYDVKM. The length of the CDR3 is 15 residues. CDR3 DNA sequence: TGTGCCAGCAGTTTCAGGGGGCGCGGACAAGAGACCCAGTACTTC. Protein sequence: CASSFRGRGQETQYF.

This chain joins TRBV2 and TRBJ2-7; possible D gene TRBD1, 6 bases. The CDR3 loop spans 12 amino acids. Germline-derived CDR1 and CDR2 are SNHLY and FYNNEI. CDR3 sequence reads: CATGQFSYEQYF. The CDR3 nucleotides read TGTGCGACGGGACAATTCTCCTACGAGCAGTACTTC. Full variable domain (rest looked up from reference TRBV2 and TRBJ2-7): EPEVTQTPSHQVTQMGQEVILRCVPISNHLYFYWYRQILGQKVEFLVSFYNNEISEKSEIFDDQFSVERPDGSNFTLKIRSTKLEDSAMYFCATGQFSYEQYFGPGTRLTVT.

The chain uses TRBV7-9 and TRBJ1-1; D uncertain. Deletions cut 1 base from V and 1 base from J, with 13 bases between. The CDR3 covers 16 residues. Per the germline V gene, CDR1 is SEHNR and CDR2 is FQNEAQ (reference sequence). The CDR3 nucleotides are TGTGCCAGCAGCTTAGTTGGAGAAGGCTCGAACACTGAAGCTTTCTTT. Amino acid sequence: CASSLVGEGSNTEAFF.

J is TRBJ2-2 and V is TRBV11-2, with 7 bases that match TRBD2. With V trimmed by 6 bases and J by 0 bases, 7 bases remained unmatched. Germline CDR1 is SGHAT and CDR2 is FQNNGV. This CDR3 has 16 residues. The CDR3 DNA reads TGTGCCAGCAGGGAGACGGGACTAACGAACACCGGGGAGCTGTTTTTT. Encoded protein: CASRETGLTNTGELFF.

This chain joins TRBV4-2 and TRBJ1-5; D not certain. V lost 0 bases to trimming and J lost 7 bases, with 7 bases between them. This CDR3 spans 13 amino acids. Germline lookup yields CDR1 LGHNA and CDR2 YNFKEQ. This chain's CDR3 is CASSQERTQPQHF. DNA of the CDR3: TGTGCCAGCAGCCAAGAACGAACACAGCCCCAGCATTTT.

The chain couples TRBV27 to TRBJ2-2; 9 bases map to TRBD1. CDR1 MNHEY and CDR2 SMNVEV come from the germline V gene (reference sequence). Trimming cost V 6 bases and J 8 bases; bases outside gene matches: 7. This CDR3 region has 14 residues. This chain's CDR3 is CASRGQGLVGELFF. The DNA of the CDR3 is TGTGCCAGCAGGGGACAGGGCCTCGTAGGGGAGCTGTTTTTT.

The chain is built from TRBV6-1 and TRBJ2-2, with 7 positions matching TRBD2. In germline, CDR1 is MNHNS, CDR2 SASEGT. Germline trimming cut 11 bases from V and 2 bases from J; bases unmatched to any gene: 11. The CDR3 sequence is 15 residues long. This CDR3 is CAGLGPSGNTGELFF. CDR3 bases: TGTGCCGGCCTTGGCCCTAGCGGTAACACCGGGGAGCTGTTTTTT.

This clone was detected only once. This chain uses TRBV5-1 with TRBJ2-7, with 9 bases that match TRBD2. The CDR3 consists of 16 residues. Trimming took 4 bases from V and 3 from J; bases not matched to a gene: 11. Germline assignment: CDR1 SGHRS and CDR2 YFSETQ. CDR3 in DNA: TGCGCCAGCAGCGATCCCGGACTAGCGAATATCTACGAGCAGTACTTC. Its translation: CASSDPGLANIYEQYF.

The CDR3 coding sequence is TGTGCCAGCAGTTATCGCCAGGGTGAAGCTTTCTTT. This sequence encodes CASSYRQGEAFF. The chain carries TRBV6-5 and TRBJ1-1, with D maybe TRBD1 (5 bases). Trimming pared 3 bases from V and 7 bases from J, leaving 9 bases between. Germline V CDR1 and CDR2: MNHEY, SVGAGI. The CDR3 length is 12 residues.

About this clone: Relative to the germline gene, one junction end is altered; a read error may explain this. J is TRBJ1-1 and V is TRBV7-9; 9 nucleotides align to TRBD1. CDR3 length: 12 amino acids. Germline loops: CDR1 SEHNR, CDR2 FQNEAQ (reference sequence). CDR3 region: CSSSWDRAEAFF. Written as DNA, the CDR3 is TGTTCCAGCAGTTGGGACAGGGCTGAAGCTTTCTTT.

V gene TRBV9 combines with J gene TRBJ2-7; the D is unclear. The CDR3 consists of 13 residues. V was trimmed by 0 bases and J by 3 bases, leaving 7 bases between them. The germline V gene has CDR1 SGDLS and CDR2 YYNGEE. CDR3 region: CASSVDSGYEQYF. In DNA, the CDR3 is TGTGCCAGCAGCGTAGACAGTGGCTACGAGCAGTACTTC.

The chain combines TRBV7-3 with TRBJ2-2; D is unresolved. The V gene's germline CDR1 is SGHTA and CDR2 FQGTGA. Trimming removed 2 bases from V and 1 base from J, with 5 bases in between. The CDR3 spans 14 residues. Written as DNA, the CDR3 is TGTGCCAGCAGCTTATTCGGGAACACCGGGGAGCTGTTTTTT. Translated, it gives CASSLFGNTGELFF.

The V call is TRBV9, the J call TRBJ2-7; TRBD2 agrees at 12 bases. This CDR3 region has 16 residues. CDR1 is SGDLS, CDR2 YYNGEE, per germline. V trimming: 0 bases; J trimming: 4 bases; junction bases outside the gene matches: 5. CDR3 DNA sequence: TGTGCCAGCAGCGTAGACCCTAGCGGGAGGGGATACGAGCAGTACTTC. It specifies CASSVDPSGRGYEQYF.

The chain couples TRBV5-4 to TRBJ1-1, with D possibly matching TRBD1 (6 bases). There are 15 residues in the CDR3. Per the germline V gene, CDR1 is SGHNT and CDR2 is YYREEE (reference sequence). Trimming shortened V by 6 bases and J by 4 bases, and 19 bases separated the two germline ends. CDR3 loop: CASNGGGGQFTEAFF. The CDR3 DNA sequence: TGTGCCAGCAACGGGGGAGGGGGTCAGTTCACTGAAGCTTTCTTT.